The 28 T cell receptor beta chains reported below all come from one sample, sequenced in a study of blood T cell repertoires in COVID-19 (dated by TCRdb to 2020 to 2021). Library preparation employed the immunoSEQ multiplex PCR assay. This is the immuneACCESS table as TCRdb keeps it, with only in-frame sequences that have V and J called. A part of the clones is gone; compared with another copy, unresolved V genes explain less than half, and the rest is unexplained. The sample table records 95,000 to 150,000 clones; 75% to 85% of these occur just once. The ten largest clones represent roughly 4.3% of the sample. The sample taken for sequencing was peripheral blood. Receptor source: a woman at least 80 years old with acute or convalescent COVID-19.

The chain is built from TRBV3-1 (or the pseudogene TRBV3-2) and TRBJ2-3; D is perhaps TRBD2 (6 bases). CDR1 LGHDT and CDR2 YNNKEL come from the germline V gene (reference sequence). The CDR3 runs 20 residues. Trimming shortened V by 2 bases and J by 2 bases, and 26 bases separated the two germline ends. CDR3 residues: CASSQRPSVIILVATDTQYF. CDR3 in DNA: TGTGCCAGCAGCCAAAGACCTAGCGTCATTATCCTGGTCGCCACAGATACGCAGTATTTT.

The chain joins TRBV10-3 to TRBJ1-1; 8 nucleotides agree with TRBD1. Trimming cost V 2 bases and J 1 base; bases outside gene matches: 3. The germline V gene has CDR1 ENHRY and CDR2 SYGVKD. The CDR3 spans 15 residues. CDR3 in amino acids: CAISETGGENTEAFF. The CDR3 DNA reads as TGTGCCATCAGTGAGACAGGGGGGGAGAACACTGAAGCTTTCTTT.

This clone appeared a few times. The chain's CDR3 is CAWSPRQGGNTEAFF. CDR3 DNA: TGTGCCTGGAGTCCCCGACAGGGTGGGAACACTGAAGCTTTCTTT. V gene TRBV30 combines with J gene TRBJ1-1; 7 positions agree with TRBD1. CDR1 is GTSNPN and CDR2 is SVGIG in the germline V gene (reference sequence). The V and J ends lost 2 bases and 1 base, in that order; junction bases with no gene match: 7. There are 15 residues in the CDR3.

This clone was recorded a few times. The CDR3 DNA reads TGTGCCAGCAGCTTAGCGGGGGTGGGGACTAGACTATACGAGCAGTACTTC. This sequence encodes CASSLAGVGTRLYEQYF. V usage is TRBV11-2 and J usage is TRBJ2-7; TRBD2 aligns across 8 bases. V lost 1 base and J lost 4; bases outside the gene matches: 12. The germline V gene has CDR1 SGHAT and CDR2 FQNNGV. The CDR3 is 17 residues long.

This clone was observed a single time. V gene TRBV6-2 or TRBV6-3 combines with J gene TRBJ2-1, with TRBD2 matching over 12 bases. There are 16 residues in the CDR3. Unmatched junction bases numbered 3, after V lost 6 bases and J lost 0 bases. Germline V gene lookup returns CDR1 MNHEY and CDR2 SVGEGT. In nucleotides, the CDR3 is TGTGCCAGCAGCCAGGGACTAGCGGGCTCCTACAATGAGCAGTTCTTC. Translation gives CASSQGLAGSYNEQFF.

The CDR3 sequence: CASSRGNTGELFF. CDR3 nucleotide sequence: TGTGCCAGCAGTCGGGGAAACACCGGGGAGCTGTTTTTT. The chain joins TRBV27 to TRBJ2-2; maybe TRBD2 (5 bases). Germline CDR1 reads MNHEY; CDR2 reads SMNVEV (reference sequence). The CDR3 runs 13 residues. The V end was cut by 5 bases, the J end by 2 bases, with 6 bases between.

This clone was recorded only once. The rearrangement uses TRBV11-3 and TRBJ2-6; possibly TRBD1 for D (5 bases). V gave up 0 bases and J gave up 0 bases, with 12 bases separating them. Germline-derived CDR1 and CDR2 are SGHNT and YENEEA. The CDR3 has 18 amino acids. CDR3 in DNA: TGTGCCAGCAGCTTAGAAGGGGCTCCAAACTCTGGGGCCAACGTCCTGACTTTC. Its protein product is CASSLEGAPNSGANVLTF.

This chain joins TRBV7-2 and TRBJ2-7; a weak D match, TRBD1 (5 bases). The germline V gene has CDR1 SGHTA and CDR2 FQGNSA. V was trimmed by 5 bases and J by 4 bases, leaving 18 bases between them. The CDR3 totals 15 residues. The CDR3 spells CASSASPGLSYEQYF. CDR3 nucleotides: TGTGCCAGCAGCGCGAGCCCAGGGTTGAGTTACGAGCAGTACTTC.

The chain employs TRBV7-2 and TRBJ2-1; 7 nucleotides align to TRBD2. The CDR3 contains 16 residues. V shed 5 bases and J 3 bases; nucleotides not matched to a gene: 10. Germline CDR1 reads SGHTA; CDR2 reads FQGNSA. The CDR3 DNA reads TGTGCCAGCAGCCTCCATGGGCTAGCGGACTACAATGAGCAGTTCTTC. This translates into CASSLHGLADYNEQFF.

DNA of the CDR3: TGTGCCACAGGAGGGGCGAAGTGGGAGCAGTACTTC. Encoded protein: CATGGAKWEQYF. The chain links TRBV7-2 to TRBJ2-7; possibly TRBD2 for D (6 bases). Germline lookup yields CDR1 SGHTA and CDR2 FQGNSA. The CDR3 covers 12 residues. Trimming pared 10 bases from V and 7 bases from J, leaving 17 bases between. Based on the CDR3 plus reference TRBV7-2 and TRBJ2-7, the full variable domain is GAGVSQSPSNKVTEKGKDVELRCDPISGHTALYWYRQSLGQGLEFLIYFQGNSAPDKSGLPSDRFSAERTGGSVSTLTIQRTQQEDSAVYLCATGGAKWEQYFGPGTRLTVT.

In DNA, the CDR3 is TGTGCCTGGAAGTTCTCCCTCACAGGGGATTCACCCCTCCACTTT. Translating gives CAWKFSLTGDSPLHF. The chain uses TRBV30 and TRBJ1-6, with TRBD1 identical over 7 bases. This CDR3 contains 15 residues. Germline V CDR1 and CDR2: GTSNPN, SVGIG (reference sequence). V was clipped by 4 bases and J by 8 bases; unmatched bases: 11.

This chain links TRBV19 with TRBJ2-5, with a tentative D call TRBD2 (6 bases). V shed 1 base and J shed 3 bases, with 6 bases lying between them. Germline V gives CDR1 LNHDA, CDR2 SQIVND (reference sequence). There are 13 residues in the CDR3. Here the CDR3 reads CASSIGTKETQYF. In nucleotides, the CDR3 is TGTGCCAGTAGTATAGGGACTAAAGAGACCCAGTACTTC.

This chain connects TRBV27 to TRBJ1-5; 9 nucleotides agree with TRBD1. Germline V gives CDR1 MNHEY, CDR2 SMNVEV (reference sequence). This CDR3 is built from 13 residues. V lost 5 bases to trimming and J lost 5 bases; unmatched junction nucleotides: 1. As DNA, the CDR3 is TGTGCCAGCAGTAGGACAGGGGATCAGCCCCAGCATTTT. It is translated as CASSRTGDQPQHF.

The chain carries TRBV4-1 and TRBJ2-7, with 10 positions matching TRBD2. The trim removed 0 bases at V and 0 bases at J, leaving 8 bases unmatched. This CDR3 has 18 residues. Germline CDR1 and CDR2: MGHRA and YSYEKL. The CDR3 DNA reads TGCGCCAGCAGCCAAGAATCCACCGGACTAGCGGACTCCTACGAGCAGTACTTC. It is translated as CASSQESTGLADSYEQYF.

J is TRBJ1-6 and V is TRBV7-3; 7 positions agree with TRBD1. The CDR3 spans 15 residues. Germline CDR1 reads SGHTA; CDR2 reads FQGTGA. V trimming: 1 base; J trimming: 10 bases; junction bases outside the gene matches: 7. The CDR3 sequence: CASSLRQGGDSPLHF. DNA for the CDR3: TGTGCCAGCAGCTTAAGGCAAGGGGGCGACTCACCCCTCCACTTT.

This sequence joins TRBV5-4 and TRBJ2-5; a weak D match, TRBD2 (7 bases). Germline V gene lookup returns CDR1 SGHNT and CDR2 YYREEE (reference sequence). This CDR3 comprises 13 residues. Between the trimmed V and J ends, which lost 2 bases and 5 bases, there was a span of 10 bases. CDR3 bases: TGTGCCAGCAGCTTCGGGGGGCCGGAGACCCAGTACTTC. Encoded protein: CASSFGGPETQYF.

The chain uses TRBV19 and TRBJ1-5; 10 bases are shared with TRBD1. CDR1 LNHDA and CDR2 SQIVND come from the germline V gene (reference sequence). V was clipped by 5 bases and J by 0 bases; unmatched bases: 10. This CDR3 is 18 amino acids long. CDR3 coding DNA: TGTGCCAGTAGTCGGGCGACAGGGGGCTTGAGTAGCAATCAGCCCCAGCATTTT. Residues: CASSRATGGLSSNQPQHF.

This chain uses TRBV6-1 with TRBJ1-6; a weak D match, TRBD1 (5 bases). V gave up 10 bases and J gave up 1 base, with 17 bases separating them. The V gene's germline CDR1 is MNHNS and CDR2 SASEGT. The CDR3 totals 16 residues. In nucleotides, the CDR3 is TGTGCCACCAGGGAAGGGTTCAGTTCCTATAATTCACCCCTCCACTTT. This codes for CATREGFSSYNSPLHF.

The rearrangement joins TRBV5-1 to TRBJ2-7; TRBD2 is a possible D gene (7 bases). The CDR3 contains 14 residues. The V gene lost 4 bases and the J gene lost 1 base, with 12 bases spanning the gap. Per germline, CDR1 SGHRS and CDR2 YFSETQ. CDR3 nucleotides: TGCGCCAGCAGCCGGGGGGCGGCGTCCTACGAGCAGTACTTC. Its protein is CASSRGAASYEQYF.

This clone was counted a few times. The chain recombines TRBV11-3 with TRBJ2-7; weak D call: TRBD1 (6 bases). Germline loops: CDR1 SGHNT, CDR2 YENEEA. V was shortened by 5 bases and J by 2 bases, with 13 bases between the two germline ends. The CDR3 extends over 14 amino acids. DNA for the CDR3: TGTGCCAGCAGCCTCGACAGGAACGCCTACGAGCAGTACTTC. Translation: CASSLDRNAYEQYF.

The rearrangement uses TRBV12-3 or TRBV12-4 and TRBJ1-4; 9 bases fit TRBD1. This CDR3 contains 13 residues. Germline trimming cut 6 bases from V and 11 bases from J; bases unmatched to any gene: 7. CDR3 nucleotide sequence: TGTGCCAGCAGCAGGGACAGGGTAGGGAAACTGTTTTTT. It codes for CASSRDRVGKLFF.

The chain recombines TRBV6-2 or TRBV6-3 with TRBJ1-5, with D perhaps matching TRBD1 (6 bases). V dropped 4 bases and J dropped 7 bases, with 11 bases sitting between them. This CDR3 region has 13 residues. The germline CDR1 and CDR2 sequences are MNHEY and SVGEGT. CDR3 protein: CASSLQGNQPQHF. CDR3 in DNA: TGTGCCAGCAGTTTACAGGGAAACCAGCCCCAGCATTTT.

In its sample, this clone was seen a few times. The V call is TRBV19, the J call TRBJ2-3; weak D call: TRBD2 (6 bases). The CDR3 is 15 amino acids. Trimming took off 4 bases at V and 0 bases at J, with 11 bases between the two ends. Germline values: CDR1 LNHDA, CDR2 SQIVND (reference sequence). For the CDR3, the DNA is TGTGCCAGTAGTACACCGGGAGTTAGCACAGATACGCAGTATTTT. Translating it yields CASSTPGVSTDTQYF.

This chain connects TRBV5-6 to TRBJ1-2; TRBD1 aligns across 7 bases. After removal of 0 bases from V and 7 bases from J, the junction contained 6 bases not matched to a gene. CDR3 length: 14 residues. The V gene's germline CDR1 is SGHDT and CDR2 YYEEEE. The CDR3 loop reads CASSLAHRGSGYTF. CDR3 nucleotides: TGTGCCAGCAGCTTGGCCCACAGGGGTAGTGGCTACACCTTC.

CDR3 DNA sequence: TGTGCCAGCAGCTTAGCACCGACCAGGGAGCAGTTCTTC. Its translation: CASSLAPTREQFF. V is TRBV13 and J is TRBJ2-1; D remains unclear. The V end lost 1 base, the J end lost 10 bases, and 11 bases lay between the germline ends. There are 13 residues in the CDR3. Germline assignment: CDR1 PRHDT and CDR2 FYEKMQ (reference sequence).

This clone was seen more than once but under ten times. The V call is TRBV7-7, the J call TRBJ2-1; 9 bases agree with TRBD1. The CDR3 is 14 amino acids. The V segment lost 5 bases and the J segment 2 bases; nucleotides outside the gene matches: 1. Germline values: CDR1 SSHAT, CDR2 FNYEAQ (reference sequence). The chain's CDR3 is CASSRDRAYNEQFF. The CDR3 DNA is TGTGCCAGCAGCCGGGACAGGGCCTACAATGAGCAGTTCTTC.

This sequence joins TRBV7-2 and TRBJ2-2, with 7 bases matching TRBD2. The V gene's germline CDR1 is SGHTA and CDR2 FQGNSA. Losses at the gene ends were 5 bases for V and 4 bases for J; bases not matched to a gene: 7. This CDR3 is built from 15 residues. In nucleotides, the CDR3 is TGTGCCAGCAGCACCCTAGCGGTGGGCACCGGGGAGCTGTTTTTT. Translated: CASSTLAVGTGELFF.

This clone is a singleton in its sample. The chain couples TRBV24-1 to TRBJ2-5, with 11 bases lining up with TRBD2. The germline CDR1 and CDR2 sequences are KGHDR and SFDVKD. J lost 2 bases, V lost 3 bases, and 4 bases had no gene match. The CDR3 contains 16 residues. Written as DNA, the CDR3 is TGTGCCACCAGTGATCCCTCTAGCGGGGGGCAAGAGACCCAGTACTTC. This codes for CATSDPSSGGQETQYF.